The sequence of this T cell receptor (beta chain) was determined in a study of CD8 T cells in Susac syndrome (dated by TCRdb to about 2019). Notes on the research overall: Repertoire sequencing was used to test whether CD8+ T cell activation and differentiation in Susac syndrome was antigen driven.

Broader findings and caveats from the paper: The TCR sequencing and HLA analysis was acknowledged to have included a relatively small number of individuals.

The junction shows trimming of 6 bases on V and 3 bases on J, and the gene matches do not reach 6 bases of it. From the cysteine through the phenylalanine, the CDR3 covers 13 amino acids. Of the read, only the CDR3 DNA is kept; its 39 bases are in frame from base 1. The germline V gene encodes CDR1 DFQATT and CDR2 SNEGSKA (reference sequence). Peripheral blood CD8+ and CD4+ T cells from healthy donors, Susac syndrome patients and multiple sclerosis patients were profiled using high-throughput TCR beta sequencing. Healthy donors were age- and sex-matched controls. CD8+ TEMRA cells were enriched by FACS, while bulk CD8+ and CD4+ T cells were purified by magnetic negative isolation. Blood was collected in EDTA tubes and processed within 24 hours, with PBMCs isolated through density gradient centrifugation. PBMCs intended for TCR sequencing were cryopreserved in liquid nitrogen and were subsequently thawed in a 37 degrees C water bath. The sorted or isolated CD4+, CD8+ and CD8+ TEMRA cells had a purity of 90% or higher.

This clonotype has a single count. Its specific antigen is unknown. It has no much larger one-base neighbor in the sample; base qualities were not kept. One read represents weak support. RNA was extracted using the RNeasy kit, and about 0.5 to 1 ug of the RNA was reverse transcribed with random hexamers. The immunoSEQ multiplex PCR assay, covering 54 Vbeta and 13 Jbeta segments, was used to amplify TCR beta CDR3 regions. PCR amplification bias was corrected using a synthetic template baseline for primer optimization and computational correction. The study's own analysis went as follows. Reads were assigned to V, D and J genes according to IMGT and analyzed in immunoSEQ Analyzer, with only productive sequences retained. Clonality was calculated as one minus the Shannon entropy normalized by log2 of the number of productive unique sequences. For each patient and control, public and private clones were evaluated among the 100 most prevalent clones. A clone was defined as Susac-specific if it was absent from the healthy and MS cohorts, from some 980 published viral clones and from other ImmuneACCESS disease sequences. TCRdb trimmed public reads at Q25 via fastp, called clones via MiXCR and kept in-frame beta chains. Each record represents a unique CDR3 protein, reported with the most common genes and DNA among its rows. It is TCRdb's table, rather than the study itself, that gives the V and J calls and clone size. This sample has about 210,000 distinct CDR3 sequences in its table, and 90% to 95% of those were observed once. Under 0.12% of the sample lies in the top ten.

The chain was built from TRBV20-1 and TRBJ2-7, and 9 junctional nucleotides match TRBD2. Input material: CD4+ T cells from PBMCs. The TCR was taken from a human donor in good health. The DNA sequence is given as TGCAGTGCCGCGGGGGGGATACTCTACGAGCAGTACTTC. Translated, this gives CSAAGGILYEQYF.